The 8 T cell receptor beta chains below come from one sample, sequenced in a study of cytomegalovirus exposure and HLA in healthy donors. 60 Vbeta and 13 Jbeta primers were used in PCR. TCRdb's copy holds only in-frame clones and misses some; the assay was immunoSEQ multiplex PCR. The profile shows around 100,000 clones, around 77% of them singletons. Source material: PBMCs. Receptors originate from a woman aged 25 to 39 in good health and CMV-seropositive.

The chain recombines TRBV6-8 with TRBJ2-1, with D perhaps TRBD2 (6 bases). CDR1 is MNHGY, CDR2 SAAAGT, per germline. The CDR3 is made up of 17 amino acids. Trimming removed 6 bases from V and 0 bases from J, with 18 bases in between. The CDR3 nucleotides read TGTGCCAGCAGCAAAGGCGGGGACTTGAGCTCCTACAATGAGCAGTTCTTC. Translated, it gives CASSKGGDLSSYNEQFF.

The chain uses TRBV25-1 and TRBJ1-6, with D hard to call. V dropped 4 bases and J dropped 5 bases, with 9 bases sitting between them. Germline loops: CDR1 MGHDK, CDR2 SYGVNS. The CDR3 totals 14 residues. This CDR3 is CASSAIQNNSPLHF. The CDR3 DNA follows: TGTGCCAGCAGTGCAATACAGAATAATTCACCCCTCCACTTT.

The chain has TRBV7-9 and TRBJ2-7; D is perhaps TRBD2 (5 bases). CDR3 length: 14 residues. The V end lost 1 base, the J end lost 2 bases, and 9 bases lay between the germline ends. Germline V gene sequence: CDR1 SEHNR, CDR2 FQNEAQ (reference sequence). CDR3 amino acids: CASSLEAVTYEQYF. CDR3 nucleotides: TGTGCCAGCAGCTTAGAAGCGGTTACCTACGAGCAGTACTTC.

The rearrangement links TRBV18 to TRBJ1-4; possible D gene TRBD1, 6 bases. The V gene lost 3 bases and the J gene lost 4 bases, with 6 bases spanning the gap. CDR1 is KGHSH and CDR2 is LQKENI in the germline V gene. This CDR3 contains 13 residues. The DNA for the CDR3 is TGTGCCAGCTCACCGGACAGTAATGAAAAACTGTTTTTT. Its protein is CASSPDSNEKLFF.

This clone was seen ten or more times. CDR3 nucleotides: TGTGCCAGCATCCCGAGGCGGGGGGGCCGCGAGACCCAGTACTTC. This gives the protein CASIPRRGGRETQYF. The chain uses TRBV7-9 and TRBJ2-5; the match to TRBD2 covers 9 bases. In germline, CDR1 is SEHNR, CDR2 FQNEAQ (reference sequence). The V gene end was trimmed by 7 bases and the J gene end by 5 bases; junction bases not matched to a gene: 11. This CDR3 spans 15 amino acids.

This chain joins TRBV9 and TRBJ2-7; D might be TRBD2 (6 bases). Deletions cut 4 bases from V and 3 bases from J, with 11 bases between. CDR3 size: 13 residues. The V gene's germline CDR1 is SGDLS and CDR2 YYNGEE. The CDR3 DNA reads as TGTGCCAGCAGCTTCGGGGGAAACTACGAGCAGTACTTC. It yields the protein CASSFGGNYEQYF.

The chain combines TRBV18 with TRBJ1-4; D not resolved. The CDR3 is made up of 17 amino acids. The V gene lost 3 bases and the J gene lost 7 bases, with 21 bases spanning the gap. The germline V gene has CDR1 KGHSH and CDR2 LQKENI. In DNA form, the CDR3 reads TGTGCCAGCTCACCCGCGCCAAGCGGGGAAATAGGTGAAAAACTGTTTTTT. It specifies CASSPAPSGEIGEKLFF.

The CDR3 here is CSVEDTMLGDYGYTF. CDR3 DNA: TGCAGCGTTGAAGATACAATGCTAGGGGACTATGGCTACACCTTC. This chain uses TRBV29-1 with TRBJ1-2; TRBD1 might be the D (5 bases). The V end lost 0 bases, the J end lost 3 bases, and 14 bases lay between the germline ends. CDR1 SQVTM and CDR2 ANQGSEA come from the germline V gene. CDR3 length: 15 amino acids.